Each of the 17 T cell receptor beta chains below was sequenced from the same sample in a study of cytomegalovirus exposure and HLA in healthy donors. The PCR had 60 Vbeta and 13 Jbeta primers. The method was immunoSEQ multiplex PCR; TCRdb's version includes in-frame clones alone and lacks a portion of them. The table lists roughly 170,000 clones, around 81% of them singletons. The specimen was PBMCs. Receptors were obtained from a woman in her 30s in good health and CMV-seronegative.

Turning to this clone: Other DNA sequences in this specimen translate into the identical CDR3. The chain couples TRBV2 to TRBJ2-5, with unresolved D. CDR1 is SNHLY and CDR2 is FYNNEI in the germline V gene. The CDR3 consists of 11 residues. The V end lost 6 bases, the J end lost 0 bases, and 2 bases lay between the germline ends. The CDR3 protein is CASSYQETQYF. DNA of the CDR3: TGTGCCAGCAGCTACCAAGAGACCCAGTACTTC. The full variable domain, its missing parts supplied by reference TRBV2 and TRBJ2-5, is EPEVTQTPSHQVTQMGQEVILRCVPISNHLYFYWYRQILGQKVEFLVSFYNNEISEKSEIFDDQFSVERPDGSNFTLKIRSTKLEDSAMYFCASSYQETQYFGPGTRLLVL.

This clone has only a few counts. The gene calls are TRBV16 and TRBJ1-2; no firm D call. Germline CDR1 reads KGHSY; CDR2 reads FQNENV. Trimming removed 4 bases from V and 3 bases from J, with 12 bases in between. The CDR3 sequence is 14 residues long. CDR3 DNA sequence: TGTGCCAGCAGCCTAACCGACGGAGACTATGGCTACACCTTC. This gives the protein CASSLTDGDYGYTF.

The chain uses TRBV7-9 and TRBJ2-7; TRBD2 might be the D (5 bases). The CDR3 consists of 12 residues. V was cut by 8 bases and J by 3 bases, with 11 bases left in between. Germline V gene sequence: CDR1 SEHNR, CDR2 FQNEAQ (reference sequence). CDR3: CASGGRDYEQYF. Written as DNA, the CDR3 is TGTGCCAGCGGTGGCCGGGACTACGAGCAGTACTTC.

The chain links TRBV2 to TRBJ1-4, with D perhaps matching TRBD1 (5 bases). V was cut by 3 bases and J by 7 bases, with 21 bases left in between. This CDR3 has 17 residues. Germline-derived CDR1 and CDR2 are SNHLY and FYNNEI. DNA for the CDR3: TGTGCCAGCAGTGAGTTTCAATGGGGGGTGAACACTGAAAAACTGTTTTTT. Protein product: CASSEFQWGVNTEKLFF.

This chain uses TRBV30 with TRBJ2-2, with D perhaps TRBD1 (7 bases). The CDR3 extends over 12 amino acids. V was pared by 2 bases and J by 7 bases, with 8 bases between. CDR1 is GTSNPN and CDR2 is SVGIG in the germline V gene (reference sequence). The CDR3 sequence: CAWSQGGGELFF. The CDR3, as DNA: TGTGCCTGGAGTCAGGGGGGCGGGGAGCTGTTTTTT.

This rearrangement joins TRBV28 to TRBJ2-7, with TRBD1 identical over 8 bases. CDR1 is MDHEN, CDR2 SYDVKM, per germline. This CDR3 spans 19 amino acids. V shed 4 bases, J shed 3 bases, and the junction held 20 bases outside the gene matches. The CDR3 nucleotides are TGTGCCAGCAGTTCCATCCCAACATCCTATGGACAGGGTAACTACGAGCAGTACTTC. Amino acids: CASSSIPTSYGQGNYEQYF.

This chain connects TRBV5-1 to TRBJ1-6, with 7 bases that match TRBD1. This CDR3 region has 13 residues. The V segment lost 4 bases and the J segment 11 bases; nucleotides outside the gene matches: 6. In germline, CDR1 is SGHRS, CDR2 YFSETQ. The CDR3 DNA reads TGCGCCAGCAGCCCGACAGGGATCCCACCCCTCCACTTT. It translates to CASSPTGIPPLHF. The full variable domain, with the rest looked up from reference TRBV5-1 and TRBJ1-6, is KAGVTQTPRYLIKTRGQQVTLSCSPISGHRSVSWYQQTPGQGLQFLFEYFSETQRNKGNFPGRFSGRQFSNSRSEMNVSTLELGDSALYLCASSPTGIPPLHFGNGTRLTVT.

The chain links TRBV10-3 to TRBJ1-5; no firm D call. Germline V gene lookup returns CDR1 ENHRY and CDR2 SYGVKD. This CDR3 is 14 amino acids long. The V end was cut by 7 bases, the J end by 6 bases, with 16 bases between. CDR3 protein: CAIKGELVAQPQHF. Written as DNA, the CDR3 is TGTGCCATCAAAGGAGAGCTAGTGGCTCAGCCCCAGCATTTT.

This rearrangement joins TRBV18 to TRBJ1-4; D unclear. V lost 3 bases to trimming and J lost 5 bases, with 13 bases between them. CDR3 length: 15 residues. Germline lookup yields CDR1 KGHSH and CDR2 LQKENI. DNA of the CDR3: TGTGCCAGCTCACCGATGGGCCCGGGGAATGAAAAACTGTTTTTT. Translating gives CASSPMGPGNEKLFF.

The chain employs TRBV11-1 and TRBJ2-7, with D possibly matching TRBD1 (6 bases). The V and J ends lost 3 bases and 3 bases respectively, with 9 bases between them. CDR3 size: 13 residues. The V gene's germline CDR1 is SGHAT and CDR2 FQDESV (reference sequence). In DNA form, the CDR3 reads TGTGCCAGCAGCTTCAACAGGGTCTACGAGCAGTACTTC. Translation gives CASSFNRVYEQYF. The whole variable domain, filled in from reference TRBV11-1 and TRBJ2-7, reads EAEVAQSPRYKITEKSQAVAFWCDPISGHATLYWYRQILGQGPELLVQFQDESVVDDSQLPKDRFSAERLKGVDSTLKIQPAELGDSAMYLCASSFNRVYEQYFGPGTRLTVT.

This chain links TRBV7-9 with TRBJ2-1; tentatively, D is TRBD2 (5 bases). This CDR3 comprises 14 residues. V was shortened by 2 bases and J by 8 bases, with 13 bases between the two germline ends. The germline gives CDR1 SEHNR, CDR2 FQNEAQ (reference sequence). The CDR3 loop is CASSLLAGNYEQFF. The CDR3 DNA sequence: TGTGCCAGCAGCTTACTAGCTGGGAATTATGAGCAGTTCTTC.

The V and J genes are TRBV19 and TRBJ2-1; 7 bases are shared with TRBD1. Per the germline V gene, CDR1 is LNHDA and CDR2 is SQIVND (reference sequence). Trimming cost V 7 bases and J 4 bases; bases outside gene matches: 4. This CDR3 has 13 amino acids. The CDR3 sequence is CASKTGQYNEQFF. In DNA, the CDR3 is TGTGCCAGTAAGACGGGACAGTACAATGAGCAGTTCTTC.

The chain recombines TRBV27 with TRBJ1-1, with D maybe TRBD1 (5 bases). This CDR3 spans 14 amino acids. Germline assignment: CDR1 MNHEY and CDR2 SMNVEV (reference sequence). Trimming left V 2 bases short and J 4 bases short, with 11 bases between. This CDR3 is CASSLGALSTEAFF. CDR3 in DNA: TGTGCCAGCAGTTTAGGGGCCCTGAGCACTGAAGCTTTCTTT.

CDR3 residues: CASSGTGETQYF. CDR3 in DNA: TGTGCCAGCAGCGGGACAGGGGAGACCCAGTACTTC. The chain couples TRBV7-2 to TRBJ2-5; 9 bases agree with TRBD1. The V gene's germline CDR1 is SGHTA and CDR2 FQGNSA. The CDR3 is 12 amino acids. With V trimmed by 5 bases and J by 5 bases, 0 bases remained unmatched.

This rearrangement joins TRBV11-2 to TRBJ2-7; 10 bases are a match to TRBD1. Germline V gives CDR1 SGHAT, CDR2 FQNNGV. Germline trimming cut 6 bases from V and 1 base from J; bases unmatched to any gene: 9. This CDR3 is built from 16 residues. Written as DNA, the CDR3 is TGTGCCAGCAGACGGACAGGGGGACAGAAGTCCTACGAGCAGTACTTC. Protein: CASRRTGGQKSYEQYF. The full variable domain, completed using reference TRBV11-2 and TRBJ2-7, is EAGVAQSPRYKIIEKRQSVAFWCNPISGHATLYWYQQILGQGPKLLIQFQNNGVVDDSQLPKDRFSAERLKGVDSTLKIQPAKLEDSAVYLCASRRTGGQKSYEQYFGPGTRLTVT.

J is TRBJ2-1 and V is TRBV4-3, with D tentatively TRBD1 (5 bases). In germline, CDR1 is LGHNA, CDR2 YSLEER. The CDR3 runs to 16 residues. The germline V and J ends were trimmed by 0 bases and 4 bases, with 13 bases remaining between them. As DNA, the CDR3 is TGCGCCAGCAGCCAAGATAAGCAGGGCATGTACAATGAGCAGTTCTTC. This encodes CASSQDKQGMYNEQFF.

V is TRBV4-2 and J is TRBJ2-2; D possibly corresponds to TRBD2 (6 bases). Germline CDR1 is LGHNA and CDR2 is YNFKEQ. CDR3 length equals 15 residues. The germline V and J ends were trimmed by 4 bases and 4 bases, with 13 bases remaining between them. CDR3 nucleotide sequence: TGTGCCAGCAGCCTCGTGGGGGACTCCACCGGGGAGCTGTTTTTT. Protein product: CASSLVGDSTGELFF.